This record looks at one T cell receptor (beta chain) sequence and its context. Its antigen is unknown. There are no base qualities to consult, and no much larger clone falls within one base. This sample is drawn from a study of control samples from healthy donors and cancer patients (dated by TCRdb to about 2020). The library was built by means of the immunoSEQ multiplex PCR assay. TCRdb took over this immuneACCESS table, retaining in-frame rearrangements with V and J assigned. Such tables are incomplete; in checked studies, under half of the missing clones stem from an unresolved V gene, and the remainder is unexplained. The sample table lists 85,000 to 120,000 clones, 92% of them with a count of one. 2.5% of the sample is held by the ten biggest clonotypes. This clonotype was sampled from a woman between 18 and 30 years old in good health. The sample was blood.

The DNA sequence follows: TGTGCCAGCAGCTTGGTTTCAGGGGCGGGCTCCTACGAGCAGTACTTC. Translated, this gives CASSLVSGAGSYEQYF. Rearrangement joined TRBV5-6 to TRBJ2-7; possibly the D gene is TRBD1, per 6 matching bases. V and J lose 0 bases and 0 bases, and a span of 13 bases separates them. From its cysteine to its phenylalanine, the CDR3 spans 16 amino acids. The CDR3 DNA has 48 bases and is translated from base 1. CDR1 SGHDT and CDR2 YYEEEE were looked up in the germline V gene.